The 9 T cell receptor beta chains given below trace back to one sample, sequenced in a study of cytomegalovirus exposure and HLA in healthy donors. PCR was performed using 60 Vbeta and 13 Jbeta primers. The assay was immunoSEQ multiplex PCR, and TCRdb's table has in-frame clones only and misses some. The sample holds about 160,000 clones, over 80% seen once. Input material: PBMCs. The receptors here all came from a boy aged 2 to 9 in good health and CMV-seronegative.

The chain recombines TRBV9 with TRBJ2-2; 7 bases are shared with TRBD1. V trimming: 0 bases; J trimming: 5 bases; junction bases outside the gene matches: 7. The CDR3 has 16 amino acids. CDR1 is SGDLS and CDR2 is YYNGEE in the germline V gene. CDR3 coding DNA: TGTGCCAGCAGCGTAGAACAACAGGGGAGAACCGGGGAGCTGTTTTTT. Protein product: CASSVEQQGRTGELFF.

The chain carries TRBV9 and TRBJ1-6; 7 nucleotides match TRBD1. Losses at the gene ends were 0 bases for V and 7 bases for J; bases not matched to a gene: 4. This CDR3 comprises 15 residues. Looked up from germline, CDR1 is SGDLS and CDR2 is YYNGEE. CDR3 sequence reads: CASSVAGQDNSPLHF. The CDR3 nucleotides are TGTGCCAGCAGCGTAGCCGGACAGGACAATTCACCCCTCCACTTT.

The chain couples TRBV30 to TRBJ1-1; the match to TRBD1 covers 7 bases. This CDR3 has 14 residues. V lost 5 bases and J lost 1; bases outside the gene matches: 7. The germline CDR1 and CDR2 sequences are GTSNPN and SVGIG (reference sequence). CDR3: CAWGSDRQNTEAFF. CDR3 DNA: TGTGCCTGGGGTTCGGACAGGCAGAACACTGAAGCTTTCTTT.

The chain has TRBV18 and TRBJ1-1; unclear D gene. The CDR3 has 14 amino acids. Germline lookup yields CDR1 KGHSH and CDR2 LQKENI. Trimming removed 3 bases from V and 0 bases from J, with 8 bases in between. CDR3 region: CASSPTSVNTEAFF. The DNA for the CDR3 is TGTGCCAGCTCACCCACCAGTGTGAACACTGAAGCTTTCTTT.

As regards this clone: This specimen includes other DNA sequences encoding the same CDR3. The chain joins TRBV6-5 to TRBJ1-1; tentative D call: TRBD1 (6 bases). The V gene lost 2 bases and the J gene lost 0 bases, with 10 bases spanning the gap. The CDR3 runs 15 residues. Germline CDR1 reads MNHEY; CDR2 reads SVGAGI. The CDR3 nucleotides read TGTGCCAGCAGTTACCGTGGACAGATGAACACTGAAGCTTTCTTT. This sequence encodes CASSYRGQMNTEAFF.

The V gene is TRBV4-3, the J gene TRBJ2-1, with TRBD2 matching 7 bases. The V gene end was trimmed by 1 base and the J gene end by 0 bases; junction bases not matched to a gene: 6. The germline CDR1 and CDR2 sequences are LGHNA and YSLEER. The CDR3 is 17 amino acids. Here the CDR3 DNA reads TGCGCCAGCAGCCAAGTTCAAGGCGGGAGCTCCTACAATGAGCAGTTCTTC. Translation: CASSQVQGGSSYNEQFF.

The chain joins TRBV7-6 to TRBJ2-1; D ambiguous. The CDR3 runs 15 residues. Trimming stripped 1 base from V and 7 bases from J, with 14 bases between. In germline, CDR1 is SGHVS, CDR2 FNYEAQ. This chain's CDR3 is CASSLGQAAGNEQFF. The CDR3 nucleotides are TGTGCCAGCAGCTTAGGCCAGGCCGCCGGTAATGAGCAGTTCTTC. Full variable domain (outside the CDR3, taken from reference TRBV7-6 and TRBJ2-1): GAGVSQSPRYKVTKRGQDVALRCDPISGHVSLYWYRQALGQGPEFLTYFNYEAQQDKSGLPNDRFSAERPEGSISTLTIQRTEQRDSAMYRCASSLGQAAGNEQFFGPGTRLTVL.

This clone appeared a few times. The chain employs TRBV5-4 and TRBJ2-2; 7 positions agree with TRBD1. This CDR3 spans 14 amino acids. The V gene's germline CDR1 is SGHNT and CDR2 YYREEE (reference sequence). V lost 4 bases to trimming and J lost 4 bases; unmatched junction nucleotides: 4. The CDR3 DNA follows: TGTGCCAGCAGCCCGGGACAGCTCACCGGGGAGCTGTTTTTT. Translation gives CASSPGQLTGELFF.

The CDR3: CASSSPGLRSGANVLTF. CDR3 DNA: TGTGCCAGCAGCTCGCCGGGACTGCGCTCTGGGGCCAACGTCCTGACTTTC. The chain couples TRBV7-6 to TRBJ2-6, with D possibly TRBD2 on 6 matching bases. The V end lost 4 bases, the J end lost 0 bases, and 13 bases lay between the germline ends. CDR1 is SGHVS and CDR2 is FNYEAQ in the germline V gene. The CDR3 is 17 residues long.